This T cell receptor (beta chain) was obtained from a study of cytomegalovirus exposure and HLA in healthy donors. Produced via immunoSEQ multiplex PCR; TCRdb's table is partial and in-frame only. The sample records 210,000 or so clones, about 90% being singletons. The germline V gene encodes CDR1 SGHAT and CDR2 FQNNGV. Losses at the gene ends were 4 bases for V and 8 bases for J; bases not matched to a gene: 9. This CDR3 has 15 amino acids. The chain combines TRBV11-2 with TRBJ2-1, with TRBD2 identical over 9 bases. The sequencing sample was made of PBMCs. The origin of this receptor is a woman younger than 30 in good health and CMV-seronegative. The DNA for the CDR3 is TGTGCCAGCAGCTATTCCGGGACTAGCTTGGATGAGCAGTTCTTC. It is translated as CASSYSGTSLDEQFF.